The source of this T cell receptor beta chain is a study of cytotoxic CD8 clonotypes in ibrutinib-treated CLL. Turning to the study itself: The taking of response samples occurred after a median roughly twelve months of treatment, with a range of 6 to 36.

This clone came up once. The antigen is not known. Germline V lookup: CDR1 MNHNS, CDR2 SASEGT. The CDR3 is made up of 12 amino acids. V was cut by 3 bases and J by 5 bases, with 8 bases left in between. Clones were read by immunoSEQ multiplex PCR, and TCRdb kept only the in-frame ones, dropping some. Found here are some 120,000 clones, 80% to 90% of them singletons; the top ten hold 3.3%. Findings of the study overall: Public clonotypes were rare and shrank or held steady on treatment.

This TCR was sampled from a human donor with chronic lymphocytic leukemia. The sequencing used PBMCs, collected after 24 months of ibrutinib treatment. The rearrangement uses TRBV6-1 and TRBJ2-7; tentatively, D is TRBD1 or TRBD2 (5 bases each). The CDR3 reads CASSEGDDEQYF. In DNA form, the CDR3 reads TGTGCCAGCAGTGAGGGGGACGACGAGCAGTACTTC.